The 30 T cell receptor beta chains below all came from one sample that was sequenced in a study of STAT3 mutations in large granular lymphocyte leukemia. Regarding the study as a whole: In T-cell large granular lymphocyte leukemia, about half of patients showed multiple immunodominant subclonotypes.

Sequenced by immunoSEQ multiplex PCR; TCRdb stores in-frame clones only, minus some. The profile shows tens of thousands of clones, 70% to 90% of them singletons. Their antigens are not known. The sequencing sample was made of peripheral blood mononuclear cells. Source of these receptors: a man aged 60 to 75 with T-cell large granular lymphocyte leukemia. Some clones in this sample may be carry-over from other donors' samples.

The gene calls are TRBV7-2 and TRBJ2-2, with TRBD2 matching 13 bases. CDR3 length: 15 amino acids. With 7 bases clipped from V and 6 bases from J, the junction kept 5 bases outside the gene matches. The germline V gene encodes CDR1 SGHTA and CDR2 FQGNSA. The CDR3 nucleotides read TGTGCCAGCAACCCGGGACTAGCGGGATCCGGGGAGCTGTTTTTT. Protein product: CASNPGLAGSGELFF.

This chain uses TRBV5-4 with TRBJ1-5; D not certain. The V end was cut by 2 bases, the J end by 3 bases, with 9 bases between. The germline V gene encodes CDR1 SGHNT and CDR2 YYREEE (reference sequence). The CDR3 length is 14 residues. CDR3 protein: CASSLPGPNQPQHF. For the CDR3, the DNA is TGTGCCAGCAGCTTACCGGGCCCCAATCAGCCCCAGCATTTT.

The chain is built from TRBV6-5 and TRBJ1-2, with D maybe TRBD1 (5 bases). Germline lookup yields CDR1 MNHEY and CDR2 SVGAGI. This CDR3 spans 11 amino acids. Trimming stripped 6 bases from V and 5 bases from J, with 7 bases between. CDR3 loop: CASRKGYGYTF. The CDR3 DNA is TGTGCCAGCAGGAAGGGGTATGGCTACACCTTC.

The J gene is TRBJ2-4, the V gene TRBV19; D possibly matches TRBD1 or TRBD2 (5 bases each). The CDR3 runs 15 residues. V was trimmed by 8 bases and J by 2 bases, leaving 16 bases between them. The germline gives CDR1 LNHDA, CDR2 SQIVND (reference sequence). CDR3 residues: CASLGPPRPKNIQYF. CDR3 nucleotides: TGTGCCAGTCTGGGACCCCCAAGGCCCAAAAACATTCAGTACTTC.

V gene TRBV27 combines with J gene TRBJ2-3; D ambiguous. CDR3 length equals 15 residues. The V gene lost 4 bases and the J gene lost 4 bases, with 15 bases spanning the gap. Germline CDR1 is MNHEY and CDR2 is SMNVEV (reference sequence). The CDR3 DNA sequence: TGTGCCAGCAGTTCACCCCTAGATAGCCCAGATACGCAGTATTTT. Translated, it gives CASSSPLDSPDTQYF.

The rearrangement links TRBV6-1 to TRBJ1-1, with 8 bases that match TRBD1. The CDR3 runs to 14 residues. The V gene end was trimmed by 6 bases and the J gene end by 4 bases; junction bases not matched to a gene: 7. Germline V gene lookup returns CDR1 MNHNS and CDR2 SASEGT. CDR3 sequence (DNA): TGTGCCAGCAGCGGACAGGGTGGAGGCACTGAAGCTTTCTTT. It codes for CASSGQGGGTEAFF.

The chain couples TRBV4-3 to TRBJ2-3, with 7 bases that match TRBD1. CDR1 is LGHNA, CDR2 YSLEER, per germline. The CDR3 extends over 15 amino acids. J gave up 1 base and V 0 bases, and 1 base lay outside the gene matches. The CDR3 bases are TGCGCCAGCAGCCAAGATGACAGGGGCACAGATACGCAGTATTTT. Its translation is CASSQDDRGTDTQYF.

The V and J genes are TRBV29-1 and TRBJ1-2, with unresolved D. The CDR3 spans 15 residues. Trimming pared 3 bases from V and 1 base from J, leaving 15 bases between. Germline assignment: CDR1 SQVTM and CDR2 ANQGSEA. This chain's CDR3 is CSVDGPGSGNYGYTF. In DNA form, the CDR3 reads TGCAGCGTTGACGGCCCGGGAAGCGGTAACTATGGCTACACCTTC.

V gene TRBV6-1 combines with J gene TRBJ2-1, with D maybe TRBD1 (6 bases). The CDR3 has 13 amino acids. Germline V gene lookup returns CDR1 MNHNS and CDR2 SASEGT. V gave up 7 bases and J gave up 4 bases, with 11 bases separating them. This chain's CDR3 is CASTSTGYNEQFF. The CDR3 bases are TGTGCCAGCACCAGCACAGGGTACAATGAGCAGTTCTTC.

This clone turned up a few times. The CDR3 reads CASSLEDRSGYTEAFF. The CDR3 DNA follows: TGCGCCAGCAGCTTGGAGGACAGGTCGGGCTACACTGAAGCTTTCTTT. The V gene is TRBV5-1, the J gene TRBJ1-1, with 7 nucleotides matching TRBD1. CDR1 and CDR2 (germline): SGHRS, YFSETQ. This CDR3 is 16 amino acids long. The trim removed 0 bases at V and 3 bases at J, leaving 8 bases unmatched.

The V and J genes are TRBV2 and TRBJ2-5, with 8 positions matching TRBD1. V trimming: 10 bases; J trimming: 5 bases; junction bases outside the gene matches: 6. CDR3 size: 12 residues. Per germline, CDR1 SNHLY and CDR2 FYNNEI. The DNA for the CDR3 is TGTGCCACGCAGGGGGCCGGGGAGACCCAGTACTTC. It encodes CATQGAGETQYF.

The chain uses TRBV30 and TRBJ1-6; no reliable D call. The CDR3 totals 14 residues. Trimming took off 2 bases at V and 7 bases at J, with 12 bases between the two ends. Germline assignment: CDR1 GTSNPN and CDR2 SVGIG (reference sequence). The CDR3 bases are TGTGCCTGGAGTTGGGTCCAGACCAATTCACCCCTCCACTTT. This gives the protein CAWSWVQTNSPLHF.

The chain has TRBV10-2 and TRBJ2-7; D call uncertain. Trimming pared 5 bases from V and 2 bases from J, leaving 7 bases between. Germline values: CDR1 WSHSY, CDR2 SAAADI. This CDR3 region has 12 residues. CDR3 DNA sequence: TGCGCCAGCAGTCCAACCCCCTACGAGCAGTACTTC. Its translation: CASSPTPYEQYF.

Only a few counts were recorded for this clone. The V gene is TRBV6-5, the J gene TRBJ2-7; TRBD2 agrees at 11 bases. Germline CDR1 reads MNHEY; CDR2 reads SVGAGI. The CDR3 loop spans 15 amino acids. V was pared by 5 bases and J by 4 bases, with 7 bases of the junction left unmatched. The CDR3 loop is CASSGGLAGGYEQYF. The CDR3 region has the DNA TGTGCCAGCAGTGGTGGGTTAGCGGGAGGGTACGAGCAGTACTTC.

The V call is TRBV6-5, the J call TRBJ2-3; 8 positions agree with TRBD2. The CDR3 has 15 residues. The V and J ends lost 6 bases and 2 bases, in that order; junction bases with no gene match: 7. Germline CDR1 and CDR2: MNHEY and SVGAGI. The CDR3 sequence: CASREAGGYTDTQYF. CDR3 coding DNA: TGTGCCAGCAGGGAGGCGGGAGGTTACACAGATACGCAGTATTTT.

J is TRBJ1-4 and V is TRBV30; 9 nucleotides match TRBD1. The CDR3 length is 14 residues. The germline CDR1 and CDR2 sequences are GTSNPN and SVGIG (reference sequence). V lost 2 bases to trimming and J lost 9 bases; unmatched junction nucleotides: 7. The CDR3 spells CAWSPGTGTKKLFF. Written as DNA, the CDR3 is TGTGCCTGGAGTCCCGGGACAGGGACCAAAAAACTGTTTTTT.

J is TRBJ2-2 and V is TRBV5-1; a weak D match, TRBD1 (5 bases). Germline lookup yields CDR1 SGHRS and CDR2 YFSETQ. This CDR3 has 17 amino acids. V gave up 1 base and J gave up 3 bases, with 16 bases separating them. DNA of the CDR3: TGCGCCAGCAGCTTGAGAGGACACCACGAGGACACCGGGGAGCTGTTTTTT. Its protein is CASSLRGHHEDTGELFF. Combining the CDR3 with reference TRBV5-1 and TRBJ2-2 gives the whole variable domain KAGVTQTPRYLIKTRGQQVTLSCSPISGHRSVSWYQQTPGQGLQFLFEYFSETQRNKGNFPGRFSGRQFSNSRSEMNVSTLELGDSALYLCASSLRGHHEDTGELFFGEGSRLTVL.

The gene calls are TRBV5-1 and TRBJ1-4; TRBD1 is a possible D gene (6 bases). V was pared by 1 base and J by 8 bases, with 12 bases between. CDR3 length equals 14 residues. Germline CDR1 is SGHRS and CDR2 is YFSETQ. The CDR3 reads CASSLSGGWEKLFF. The CDR3 DNA reads as TGCGCCAGCAGCTTGTCCGGGGGCTGGGAAAAACTGTTTTTT.

V gene TRBV19 combines with J gene TRBJ1-1, with D uncertain. The V end lost 5 bases, the J end lost 5 bases, and 18 bases lay between the germline ends. The CDR3 has 15 amino acids. Germline CDR1 is LNHDA and CDR2 is SQIVND (reference sequence). The CDR3 nucleotides are TGTGCCAGTAGTCCCCAGAGGGCCCAAGGGACTGAAGCTTTCTTT. Residues: CASSPQRAQGTEAFF.

V gene TRBV6-5 combines with J gene TRBJ1-5, with 7 nucleotides matching TRBD1. There are 12 residues in the CDR3. Germline loops: CDR1 MNHEY, CDR2 SVGAGI. The junction had 2 bases not matched to a gene; V was cut back by 6 bases and J by 6 bases. CDR3 sequence reads: CASSPGGQPQHF. For the CDR3, the DNA is TGTGCCAGCAGCCCAGGGGGTCAGCCCCAGCATTTT.

J is TRBJ1-5 and V is TRBV5-1; D remains unclear. This CDR3 comprises 15 residues. Germline CDR1 and CDR2: SGHRS and YFSETQ. Trimming removed 2 bases at V and 4 bases at J, with 13 bases between. CDR3 in amino acids: CASSLGDHGNQPQHF. The CDR3 DNA is TGCGCCAGCAGCTTAGGCGACCATGGGAATCAGCCCCAGCATTTT.

Here the CDR3 reads CASSPGLAAPQYF. In DNA form, the CDR3 reads TGTGCCAGCAGCCCGGGACTAGCGGCCCCCCAGTACTTC. The V call is TRBV7-2, the J call TRBJ2-7; 11 nucleotides line up with TRBD2. The CDR3 runs 13 residues. After removal of 5 bases from V and 10 bases from J, the junction contained 7 bases not matched to a gene. Germline-derived CDR1 and CDR2 are SGHTA and FQGNSA.

The CDR3: CASSAFHKGAFF. The CDR3 DNA follows: TGTGCCAGCAGTGCATTCCACAAGGGAGCTTTCTTT. The chain couples TRBV28 to TRBJ1-1; D remains unclear. Germline CDR1 reads MDHEN; CDR2 reads SYDVKM. The V end was cut by 5 bases, the J end by 10 bases, with 14 bases between. This CDR3 has 12 residues.

The chain employs TRBV9 and TRBJ2-7, with D possibly TRBD2 on 6 matching bases. The germline gives CDR1 SGDLS, CDR2 YYNGEE. This CDR3 spans 15 amino acids. Trimming removed 6 bases at V and 4 bases at J, with 20 bases between. CDR3 in amino acids: CASTPSSAPSYEQYF. In DNA, the CDR3 is TGTGCCAGCACCCCGTCTAGCGCCCCCTCGTACGAGCAGTACTTC. The variable domain in full, with the rest retrieved from reference TRBV9 and TRBJ2-7, is DSGVTQTPKHLITATGQRVTLRCSPRSGDLSVYWYQQSLDQGLQFLIQYYNGEERAKGNILERFSAQQFPDLHSELNLSSLELGDSALYFCASTPSSAPSYEQYFGPGTRLTVT.

This clone was counted a few times. This chain joins TRBV29-1 and TRBJ2-4, with 10 bases lining up with TRBD2. CDR1 and CDR2 (germline): SQVTM, ANQGSEA. J gave up 8 bases and V 4 bases, and 5 bases lay outside the gene matches. This CDR3 comprises 13 residues. In DNA, the CDR3 is TGCAGCGTTGTAAAGCGGGAGGGGGACATTCAGTACTTC. This codes for CSVVKREGDIQYF.

The chain has TRBV2 and TRBJ2-1, with TRBD2 as a possible D gene (6 bases). V gave up 4 bases and J gave up 0 bases, with 10 bases separating them. Germline loops: CDR1 SNHLY, CDR2 FYNNEI. CDR3 length: 15 residues. The CDR3 region is CASSGSSGSYNEQFF. Written as DNA, the CDR3 is TGTGCCAGCAGTGGTAGTAGCGGCTCCTACAATGAGCAGTTCTTC.

The V gene is TRBV6-5, the J gene TRBJ2-5; 7 bases agree with TRBD2. The CDR3 totals 15 residues. In germline, CDR1 is MNHEY, CDR2 SVGAGI. J gave up 5 bases and V 5 bases, and 11 bases lay outside the gene matches. In DNA form, the CDR3 reads TGTGCCAGCAGTCCTACCGGGACTATGCTGGAGACCCAGTACTTC. It specifies CASSPTGTMLETQYF.

The V gene is TRBV5-1, the J gene TRBJ2-7; D may be TRBD2 (6 bases). The germline V gene has CDR1 SGHRS and CDR2 YFSETQ. The V and J ends lost 4 bases and 6 bases respectively, with 8 bases between them. This CDR3 contains 11 residues. This chain's CDR3 is CASSLEGEQYF. CDR3 bases: TGCGCCAGCAGCCTGGAGGGCGAGCAGTACTTC. The whole variable domain, filled in from reference TRBV5-1 and TRBJ2-7, reads KAGVTQTPRYLIKTRGQQVTLSCSPISGHRSVSWYQQTPGQGLQFLFEYFSETQRNKGNFPGRFSGRQFSNSRSEMNVSTLELGDSALYLCASSLEGEQYFGPGTRLTVT.

This rearrangement joins TRBV6-5 to TRBJ2-7; no firm D call. The ends were cut back, 7 bases at V and 0 bases at J, with 10 bases in the middle. The CDR3 has 13 residues. Germline assignment: CDR1 MNHEY and CDR2 SVGAGI. CDR3 sequence (DNA): TGTGCCAGCACTTCCGCAGTCTCCTACGAGCAGTACTTC. It translates to CASTSAVSYEQYF.

The chain links TRBV5-1 to TRBJ1-2; weak D call: TRBD1 (6 bases). V was trimmed by 6 bases and J by 5 bases, leaving 20 bases between them. CDR1 is SGHRS and CDR2 is YFSETQ in the germline V gene. The CDR3 length is 15 residues. The CDR3 nucleotides read TGCGCCAGCACACCCGAAACAGGGACACGTTATGGCTACACCTTC. Translated, it gives CASTPETGTRYGYTF.